The 25 T cell receptor beta chains given below trace back to one sample, sequenced in a study of blood T cell repertoires in COVID-19. Clones were read by immunoSEQ multiplex PCR, and TCRdb kept only the in-frame ones, dropping some. The table has about 200,000 clones, about 90% seen once. Material for sequencing was PBMCs or T cells enriched from blood (not recorded which). The receptors shown here come from a woman in her thirties who had recovered from COVID-19.

The rearrangement links TRBV29-1 to TRBJ1-2; D possibly corresponds to TRBD1 (6 bases). This CDR3 is built from 14 residues. With 3 bases removed from V and 1 base from J, the gap between germline ends came to 12 bases. Per germline, CDR1 SQVTM and CDR2 ANQGSEA. For the CDR3, the DNA is TGCAGCGTTGACCGGGACAACCTTAACTATGGCTACACCTTC. It translates to CSVDRDNLNYGYTF.

The rearrangement joins TRBV28 to TRBJ2-1; a weak D match, TRBD2 (6 bases). V lost 7 bases, J lost 4 bases, and 17 bases lay in between. Germline-derived CDR1 and CDR2 are MDHEN and SYDVKM. This CDR3 is built from 15 residues. This chain's CDR3 is CASISGERAYNEQFF. DNA for the CDR3: TGTGCCAGCATCTCGGGGGAGCGTGCTTACAATGAGCAGTTCTTC.

This chain links TRBV6-2 or TRBV6-3 with TRBJ1-3; possible D gene TRBD1, 6 bases. This CDR3 contains 13 residues. V lost 6 bases, J lost 1 base, and 7 bases lay in between. CDR1 and CDR2 (germline): MNHEY, SVGEGT. CDR3 amino acids: CASSRGSGNTIYF. The CDR3 nucleotides read TGTGCCAGCAGCAGGGGATCTGGAAACACCATATATTTT.

This clone was detected once. V is TRBV30 and J is TRBJ1-5; D unresolved. V was clipped by 0 bases and J by 8 bases, with 11 bases between them. This CDR3 contains 13 residues. Per germline, CDR1 GTSNPN and CDR2 SVGIG (reference sequence). The CDR3 sequence is CAWSVTSAEPQHF. The DNA for the CDR3 is TGTGCCTGGAGTGTTACCTCCGCGGAGCCCCAGCATTTT.

The chain recombines TRBV6-1 with TRBJ2-1; 10 bases align to TRBD2. The V segment lost 0 bases and the J segment 15 bases; nucleotides outside the gene matches: 14. Germline V lookup: CDR1 MNHNS, CDR2 SASEGT. This CDR3 has 16 residues. This CDR3 reads CASSEALLAGAPPPFF. Written as DNA, the CDR3 is TGTGCCAGCAGTGAAGCCCTCCTAGCGGGGGCCCCTCCACCGTTCTTC.

The rearrangement uses TRBV4-1 and TRBJ1-6; perhaps TRBD1 as D (6 bases). Trimming cost V 6 bases and J 7 bases, with 7 bases left between them. Germline V gene sequence: CDR1 MGHRA, CDR2 YSYEKL. The CDR3 has 12 residues. The DNA of the CDR3 is TGCGCCAGCAGGACAGGCAATTCACCCCTCCACTTT. This encodes CASRTGNSPLHF.

This chain links TRBV7-2 with TRBJ1-1; D remains ambiguous. The V and J ends lost 5 bases and 6 bases respectively, with 16 bases between them. Germline CDR1 and CDR2: SGHTA and FQGNSA. The CDR3 is 14 residues long. The CDR3 nucleotides read TGTGCCAGCAGCCCCCTTCGGGGTCGGGCTGAAGCTTTCTTT. Protein: CASSPLRGRAEAFF. Full variable domain (outside the CDR3, taken from reference TRBV7-2 and TRBJ1-1): GAGVSQSPSNKVTEKGKDVELRCDPISGHTALYWYRQSLGQGLEFLIYFQGNSAPDKSGLPSDRFSAERTGGSVSTLTIQRTQQEDSAVYLCASSPLRGRAEAFFGQGTRLTVV.

CDR3 sequence (DNA): TGTGCCAGCAGCAGAGGGGGCTATGGCTACACCTTC. It translates to CASSRGGYGYTF. The gene calls are TRBV9 and TRBJ1-2; D possibly corresponds to TRBD1 (6 bases). The CDR3 contains 12 residues. V was trimmed by 4 bases and J by 4 bases, leaving 8 bases between them. Germline assignment: CDR1 SGDLS and CDR2 YYNGEE.

The CDR3 reads CASSKDRGLNTEAFF. CDR3 in DNA: TGTGCCAGCAGTAAAGACAGGGGATTGAACACTGAAGCTTTCTTT. The chain joins TRBV5-6 to TRBJ1-1; 8 nucleotides match TRBD1. Germline loops: CDR1 SGHDT, CDR2 YYEEEE. CDR3 length: 15 amino acids. The V segment lost 5 bases and the J segment 0 bases; nucleotides outside the gene matches: 6.

This clone was seen once. This chain uses TRBV9 with TRBJ2-7; tentatively, D is TRBD2 (5 bases). V was shortened by 0 bases and J by 5 bases, with 9 bases between the two germline ends. The CDR3 is 13 amino acids. Germline CDR1 and CDR2: SGDLS and YYNGEE. The CDR3 loop is CASSVAREDEQYF. The CDR3 coding sequence is TGTGCCAGCAGCGTAGCGAGGGAAGACGAGCAGTACTTC.

The chain is built from TRBV5-1 and TRBJ1-1, with D possibly being TRBD1 (5 bases). Germline CDR1 is SGHRS and CDR2 is YFSETQ. V was trimmed by 0 bases and J by 6 bases, leaving 15 bases between them. The CDR3 contains 15 residues. CDR3 in amino acids: CASSLAGSGRAEAFF. CDR3 nucleotides: TGCGCCAGCAGCTTGGCCGGATCCGGCAGGGCTGAAGCTTTCTTT.

The chain recombines TRBV7-2 with TRBJ1-1; TRBD1 is a possible D gene (6 bases). V lost 6 bases, J lost 1 base, and 9 bases lay in between. The CDR3 loop spans 13 amino acids. Germline loops: CDR1 SGHTA, CDR2 FQGNSA. The DNA of the CDR3 is TGTGCCAGCAGAGCGACAGGGAACACTGAAGCTTTCTTT. This codes for CASRATGNTEAFF.

The rearrangement joins TRBV14 to TRBJ1-1; a possible D gene is TRBD1 (5 bases). CDR1 is SGHDN, CDR2 FVKESK, per germline. The ends were cut back, 0 bases at V and 4 bases at J, with 9 bases in the middle. This CDR3 contains 14 residues. Here the CDR3 reads CASSQDGGVTEAFF. Here the CDR3 DNA reads TGTGCCAGCAGCCAAGATGGAGGGGTCACTGAAGCTTTCTTT.

V usage is TRBV6-5 and J usage is TRBJ2-1; 9 bases are shared with TRBD2. The trim removed 0 bases at V and 7 bases at J, leaving 7 bases unmatched. This CDR3 comprises 16 residues. Germline lookup yields CDR1 MNHEY and CDR2 SVGAGI. The CDR3 DNA sequence: TGTGCCAGCAGTTACTCCATAGCGGGAGTGGGGAATGAGCAGTTCTTC. Translating it yields CASSYSIAGVGNEQFF.

This chain links TRBV6-4 with TRBJ2-3; 8 bases agree with TRBD2. The CDR3 consists of 16 residues. Germline V CDR1 and CDR2: MRHNA, SNTAGT. Losses at the gene ends were 0 bases for V and 4 bases for J; bases not matched to a gene: 6. CDR3 DNA: TGTGCCAGCAGTGACTCTGGGGCGGGGGGACCAGATACGCAGTATTTT. Its protein product is CASSDSGAGGPDTQYF.

DNA of the CDR3: TGTGCCAGCAGTTACTGGGACACCGGGACGGGCACCGGGGAGCTGTTTTTT. Translating gives CASSYWDTGTGTGELFF. The chain carries TRBV6-2 or TRBV6-3 and TRBJ2-2; weak D call: TRBD1 (6 bases). The CDR3 is made up of 17 amino acids. Germline V gene sequence: CDR1 MNHEY, CDR2 SVGEGT. Trimming cost V 1 base and J 4 bases, with 16 bases left between them.

The chain joins TRBV5-4 to TRBJ2-3, with a weak D call TRBD2 (6 bases). The CDR3 is 16 residues long. Germline lookup yields CDR1 SGHNT and CDR2 YYREEE (reference sequence). Trimming took off 3 bases at V and 2 bases at J, with 16 bases between the two ends. In nucleotides, the CDR3 is TGTGCCAGCAGCTCCCTATTAGGAGGGGTCACAGATACGCAGTATTTT. Encoded protein: CASSSLLGGVTDTQYF.

On this clone: The sample carries other DNA sequences with the same CDR3. The chain links TRBV7-3 to TRBJ2-1, with 7 nucleotides matching TRBD2. This CDR3 spans 13 amino acids. Germline lookup yields CDR1 SGHTA and CDR2 FQGTGA. V trimming: 5 bases; J trimming: 8 bases; junction bases outside the gene matches: 6. The CDR3 DNA follows: TGTGCCAGCAGCCCGGTGGCGGGGGATGAGCAGTTCTTC. Residues: CASSPVAGDEQFF.

This sequence joins TRBV29-1 and TRBJ1-1, with D possibly being TRBD1 (6 bases). The CDR3 consists of 15 residues. The germline gives CDR1 SQVTM, CDR2 ANQGSEA. Trimming cost V 2 bases and J 4 bases, with 17 bases left between them. The CDR3 DNA sequence: TGCAGCGTTGAAAGGGGTCAGGGGAGGGGCACTGAAGCTTTCTTT. It codes for CSVERGQGRGTEAFF.

The rearrangement joins TRBV29-1 to TRBJ1-3; D is unclear. CDR1 is SQVTM, CDR2 ANQGSEA, per germline. V lost 4 bases, J lost 4 bases, and 11 bases lay in between. The CDR3 is made up of 13 amino acids. CDR3 in DNA: TGCAGCGTTGCGCGGGGAACAGGAAACACCATATATTTT. Protein product: CSVARGTGNTIYF.

The chain uses TRBV20-1 and TRBJ1-3, with TRBD1 as a possible D gene (5 bases). V was shortened by 3 bases and J by 4 bases, with 13 bases between the two germline ends. Per germline, CDR1 DFQATT and CDR2 SNEGSKA (reference sequence). This CDR3 is 14 amino acids long. DNA for the CDR3: TGCAGTGCTAGTCCAGGGCAGGGCGGAAACACCATATATTTT. Amino acids: CSASPGQGGNTIYF.

This clone was observed a few times. The V gene is TRBV5-5, the J gene TRBJ1-1; TRBD1 matches at 7 bases. CDR3 length: 16 amino acids. Trimming took 4 bases from V and 3 from J; bases not matched to a gene: 12. Per germline, CDR1 SGHKS and CDR2 YYEKEE (reference sequence). Here the CDR3 reads CASSQGGPNAYTEAFF. CDR3 coding DNA: TGTGCCAGCAGCCAGGGGGGTCCAAATGCCTACACTGAAGCTTTCTTT.

This chain joins TRBV4-2 and TRBJ1-5, with D maybe TRBD1 (6 bases). The germline V gene encodes CDR1 LGHNA and CDR2 YNFKEQ. V lost 0 bases and J lost 4, with 13 bases in between. CDR3 length: 16 amino acids. CDR3 DNA sequence: TGTGCCAGCAGCCAAGATCTCGGACAGCAGAATCAGCCCCAGCATTTT. It specifies CASSQDLGQQNQPQHF.

This sequence joins TRBV4-1 and TRBJ1-2; 7 bases match TRBD1. CDR3 size: 14 residues. V gave up 1 base and J gave up 7 bases; unmatched junction bases: 6. The germline CDR1 and CDR2 sequences are MGHRA and YSYEKL. For the CDR3, the DNA is TGCGCCAGCAGCCAAGGGCAGGGGGTGAGTGGCTACACCTTC. Protein: CASSQGQGVSGYTF.

The chain recombines TRBV4-2 with TRBJ1-1; D is unresolved. Trimming removed 0 bases at V and 1 base at J, with 12 bases between. The germline V gene has CDR1 LGHNA and CDR2 YNFKEQ. This CDR3 is 16 amino acids long. The CDR3 protein is CASSQDSEGGNTEAFF. The DNA of the CDR3 is TGTGCCAGCAGCCAAGATTCAGAGGGAGGGAACACTGAAGCTTTCTTT.